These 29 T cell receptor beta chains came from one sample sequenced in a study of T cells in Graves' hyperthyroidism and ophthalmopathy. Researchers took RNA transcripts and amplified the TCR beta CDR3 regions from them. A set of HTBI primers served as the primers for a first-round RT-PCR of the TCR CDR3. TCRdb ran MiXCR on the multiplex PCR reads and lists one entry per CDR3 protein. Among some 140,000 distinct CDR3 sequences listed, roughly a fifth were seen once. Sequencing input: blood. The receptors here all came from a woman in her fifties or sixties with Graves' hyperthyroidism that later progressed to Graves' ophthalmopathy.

CDR3 nucleotide sequence: TGTGCCAGCAGCTCAAAGGGGGCAGGCTCTGGAAACACCATATATTTT. It is translated as CASSSKGAGSGNTIYF. V and J are TRBV7-8 and TRBJ1-3, with 7 bases that match TRBD1. The germline CDR1 and CDR2 sequences are SGHVS and FQNEAQ. This CDR3 has 16 residues. V lost 4 bases and J lost 0; bases outside the gene matches: 6.

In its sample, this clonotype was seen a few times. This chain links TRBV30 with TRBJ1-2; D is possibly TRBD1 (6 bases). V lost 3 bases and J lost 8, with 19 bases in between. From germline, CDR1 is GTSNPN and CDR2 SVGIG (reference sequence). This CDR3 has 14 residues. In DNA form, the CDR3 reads TGTGCCTGGAGAAGGAGGGGGGGGAAGCAAGGCTACACCTTC. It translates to CAWRRRGGKQGYTF. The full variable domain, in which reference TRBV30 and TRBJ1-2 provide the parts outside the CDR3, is SQTIHQWPATLVQPVGSPLSLECTVEGTSNPNLYWYRQAAGRGLQLLFYSVGIGQISSEVPQNLSASRPQDRQFILSSKKLLLSDSGFYLCAWRRRGGKQGYTFGSGTRLTVV.

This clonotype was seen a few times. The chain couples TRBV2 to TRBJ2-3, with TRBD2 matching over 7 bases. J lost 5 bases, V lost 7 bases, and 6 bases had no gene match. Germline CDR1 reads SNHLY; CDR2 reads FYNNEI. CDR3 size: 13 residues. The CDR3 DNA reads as TGTGCCAGCAAAGCGGGACCTTTAGATACGCAGTATTTT. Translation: CASKAGPLDTQYF.

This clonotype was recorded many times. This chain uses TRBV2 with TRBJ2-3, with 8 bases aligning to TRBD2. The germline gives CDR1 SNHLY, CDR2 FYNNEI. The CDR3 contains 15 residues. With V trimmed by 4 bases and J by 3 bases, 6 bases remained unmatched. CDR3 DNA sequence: TGTGCCAGCAGTGGCCTAGCGGGCGGGACAGATACGCAGTATTTT. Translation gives CASSGLAGGTDTQYF.

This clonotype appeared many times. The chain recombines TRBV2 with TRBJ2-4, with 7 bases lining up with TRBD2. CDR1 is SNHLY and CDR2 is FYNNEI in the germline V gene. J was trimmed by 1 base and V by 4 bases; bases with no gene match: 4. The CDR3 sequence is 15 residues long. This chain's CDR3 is CASSGHGGAKNIQYF. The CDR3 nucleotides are TGTGCCAGCAGTGGCCACGGGGGGGCCAAAAACATTCAGTACTTC.

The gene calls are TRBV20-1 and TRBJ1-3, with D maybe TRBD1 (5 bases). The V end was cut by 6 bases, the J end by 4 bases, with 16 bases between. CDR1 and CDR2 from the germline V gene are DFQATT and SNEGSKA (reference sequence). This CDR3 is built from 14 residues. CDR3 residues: CSAALSGAGNTIYF. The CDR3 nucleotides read TGCAGTGCAGCCCTTTCTGGGGCGGGAAACACCATATATTTT.

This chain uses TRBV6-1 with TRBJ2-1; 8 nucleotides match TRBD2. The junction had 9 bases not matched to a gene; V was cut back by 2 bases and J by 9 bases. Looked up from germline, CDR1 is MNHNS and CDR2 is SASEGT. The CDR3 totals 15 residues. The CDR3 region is CASSEKGSGVGEQFF. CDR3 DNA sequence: TGTGCCAGCAGTGAAAAGGGTAGCGGGGTAGGTGAGCAGTTCTTC.

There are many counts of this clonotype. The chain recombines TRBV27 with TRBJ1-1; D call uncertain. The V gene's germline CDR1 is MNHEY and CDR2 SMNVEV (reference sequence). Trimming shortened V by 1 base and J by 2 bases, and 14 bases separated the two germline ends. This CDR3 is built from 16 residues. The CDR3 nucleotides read TGTGCCAGCAGTTTATTCACCGGGCCAGCAAACACTGAAGCTTTCTTT. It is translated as CASSLFTGPANTEAFF.

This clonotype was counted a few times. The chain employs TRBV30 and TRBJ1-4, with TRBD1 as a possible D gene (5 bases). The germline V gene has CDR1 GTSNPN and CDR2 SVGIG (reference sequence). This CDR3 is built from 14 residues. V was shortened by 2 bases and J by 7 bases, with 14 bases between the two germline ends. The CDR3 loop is CAWSRRSRGEKLFF. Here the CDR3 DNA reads TGTGCCTGGAGTCGTCGTTCAAGGGGTGAAAAACTGTTTTTT.

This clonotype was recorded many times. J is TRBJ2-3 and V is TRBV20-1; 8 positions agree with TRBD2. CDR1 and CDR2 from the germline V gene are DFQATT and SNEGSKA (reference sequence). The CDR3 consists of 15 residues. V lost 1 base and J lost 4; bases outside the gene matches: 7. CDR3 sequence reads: CSARAPGLVPDTQYF. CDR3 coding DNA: TGCAGTGCTAGAGCGCCGGGACTAGTTCCAGATACGCAGTATTTT.

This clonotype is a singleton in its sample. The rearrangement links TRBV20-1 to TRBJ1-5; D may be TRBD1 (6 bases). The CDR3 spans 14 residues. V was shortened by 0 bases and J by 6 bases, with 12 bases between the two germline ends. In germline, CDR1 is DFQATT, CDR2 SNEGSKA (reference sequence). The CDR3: CSAREGGSSQPQHF. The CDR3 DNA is TGCAGTGCTAGAGAGGGGGGCAGTAGTCAGCCCCAGCATTTT.

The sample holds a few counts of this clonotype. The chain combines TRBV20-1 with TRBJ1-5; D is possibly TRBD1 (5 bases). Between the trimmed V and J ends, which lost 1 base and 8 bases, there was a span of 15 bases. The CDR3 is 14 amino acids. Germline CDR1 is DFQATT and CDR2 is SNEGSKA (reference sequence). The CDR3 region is CSARGGGEREPQHF. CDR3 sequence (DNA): TGCAGTGCTAGAGGGGGAGGGGAGAGGGAGCCCCAGCATTTT.

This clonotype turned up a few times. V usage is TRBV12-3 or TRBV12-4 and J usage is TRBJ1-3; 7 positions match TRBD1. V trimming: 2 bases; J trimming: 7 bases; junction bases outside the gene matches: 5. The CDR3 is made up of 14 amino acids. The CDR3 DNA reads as TGTGCCAGCAGTTTACATCAGGGGGTGAACACCATATATTTT. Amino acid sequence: CASSLHQGVNTIYF.

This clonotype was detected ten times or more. The CDR3 region has the DNA TGTGCCAGCTCACCTCAAGGACAGGGGATGGGCGCTGAAGCTTTCTTT. Translation gives CASSPQGQGMGAEAFF. The chain is built from TRBV18 and TRBJ1-1; 9 bases agree with TRBD1. V trimming: 3 bases; J trimming: 6 bases; junction bases outside the gene matches: 11. CDR1 and CDR2 from the germline V gene are KGHSH and LQKENI. CDR3 size: 16 residues.

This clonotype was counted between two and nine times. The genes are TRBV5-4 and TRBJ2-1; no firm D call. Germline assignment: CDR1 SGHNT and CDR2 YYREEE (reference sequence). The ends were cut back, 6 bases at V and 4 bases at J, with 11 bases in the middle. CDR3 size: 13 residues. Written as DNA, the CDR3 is TGTGCCAGCATGGCTAGTGGGTACAATGAGCAGTTCTTC. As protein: CASMASGYNEQFF. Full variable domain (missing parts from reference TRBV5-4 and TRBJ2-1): ETGVTQSPTHLIKTRGQQVTLRCSSQSGHNTVSWYQQALGQGPQFIFQYYREEENGRGNFPPRFSGLQFPNYSSELNVNALELDDSALYLCASMASGYNEQFFGPGTRLTVL.

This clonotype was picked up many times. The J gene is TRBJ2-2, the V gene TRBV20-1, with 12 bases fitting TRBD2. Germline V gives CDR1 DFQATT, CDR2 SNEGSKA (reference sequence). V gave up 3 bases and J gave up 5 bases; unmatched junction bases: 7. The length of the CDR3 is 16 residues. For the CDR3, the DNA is TGCAGTGCTAGGGAACTAGCGGGAGGCGGGACCGGGGAGCTGTTTTTT. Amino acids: CSARELAGGGTGELFF.

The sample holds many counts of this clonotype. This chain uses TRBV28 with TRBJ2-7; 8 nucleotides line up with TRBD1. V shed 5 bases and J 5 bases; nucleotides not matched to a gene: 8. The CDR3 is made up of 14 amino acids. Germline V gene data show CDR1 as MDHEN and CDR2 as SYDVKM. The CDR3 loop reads CASSRQGLMNEQYF. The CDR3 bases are TGTGCCAGCAGTCGACAGGGGCTGATGAACGAGCAGTACTTC.

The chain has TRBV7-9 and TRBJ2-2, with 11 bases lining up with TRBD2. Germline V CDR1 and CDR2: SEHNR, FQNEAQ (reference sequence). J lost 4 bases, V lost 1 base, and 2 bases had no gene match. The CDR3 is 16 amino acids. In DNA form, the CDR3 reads TGTGCCAGCAGCTTAGATGGGACTAGCGGCACCGGGGAGCTGTTTTTT. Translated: CASSLDGTSGTGELFF. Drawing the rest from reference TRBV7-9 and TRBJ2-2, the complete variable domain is DTGVSQNPRHKITKRGQNVTFRCDPISEHNRLYWYRQTLGQGPEFLTYFQNEAQLEKSRLLSDRFSAERPKGSFSTLEIQRTEQGDSAMYLCASSLDGTSGTGELFFGEGSRLTVL.

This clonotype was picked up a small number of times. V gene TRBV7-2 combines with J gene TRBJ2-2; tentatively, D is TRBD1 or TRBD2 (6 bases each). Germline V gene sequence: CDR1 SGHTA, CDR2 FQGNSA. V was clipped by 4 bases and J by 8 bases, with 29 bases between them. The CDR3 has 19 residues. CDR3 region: CASSSNQRSRGGSRGELFF. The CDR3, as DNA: TGTGCCAGCAGCTCCAACCAGAGGAGCAGGGGAGGATCGCGGGGGGAGCTGTTTTTT.

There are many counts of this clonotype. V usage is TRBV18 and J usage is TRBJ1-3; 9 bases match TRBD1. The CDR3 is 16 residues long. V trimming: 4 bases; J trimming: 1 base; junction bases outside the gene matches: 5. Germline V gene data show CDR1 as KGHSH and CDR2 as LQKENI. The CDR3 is CASSLQGQGSGNTIYF. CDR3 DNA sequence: TGTGCCAGCTCACTACAAGGACAGGGGTCTGGAAACACCATATATTTT.

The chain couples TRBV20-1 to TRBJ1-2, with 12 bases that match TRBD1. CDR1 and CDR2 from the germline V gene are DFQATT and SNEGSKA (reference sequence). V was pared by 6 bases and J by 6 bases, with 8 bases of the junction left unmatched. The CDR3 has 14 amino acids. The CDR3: CSAGTGGVRHGYTF. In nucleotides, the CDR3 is TGCAGTGCCGGGACAGGGGGCGTTAGGCATGGCTACACCTTC.

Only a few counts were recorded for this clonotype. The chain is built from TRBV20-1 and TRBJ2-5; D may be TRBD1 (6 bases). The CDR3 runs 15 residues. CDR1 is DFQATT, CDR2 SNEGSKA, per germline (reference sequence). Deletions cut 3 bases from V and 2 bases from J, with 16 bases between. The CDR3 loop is CSASQDSFTQETQYF. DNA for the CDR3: TGCAGTGCTAGTCAGGACAGCTTTACTCAAGAGACCCAGTACTTC.

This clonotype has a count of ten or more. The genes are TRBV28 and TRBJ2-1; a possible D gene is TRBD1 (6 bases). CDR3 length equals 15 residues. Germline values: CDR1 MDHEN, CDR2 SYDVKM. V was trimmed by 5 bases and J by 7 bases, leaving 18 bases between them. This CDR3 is CASSVAGTRGNEQFF. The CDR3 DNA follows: TGTGCCAGCAGTGTAGCCGGGACACGGGGTAATGAGCAGTTCTTC.

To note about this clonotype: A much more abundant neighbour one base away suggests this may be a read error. The CDR3 loop reads CASSFHVSNQPQHF. Here the CDR3 DNA reads TGTGCCAGCAGTTTCCATGTGAGCAATCAGCCCCAGCATTTT. This chain uses TRBV2 with TRBJ1-5; D gene uncertain. V lost 5 bases to trimming and J lost 1 base, with 9 bases between them. This CDR3 is built from 14 residues. Germline V gives CDR1 SNHLY, CDR2 FYNNEI.

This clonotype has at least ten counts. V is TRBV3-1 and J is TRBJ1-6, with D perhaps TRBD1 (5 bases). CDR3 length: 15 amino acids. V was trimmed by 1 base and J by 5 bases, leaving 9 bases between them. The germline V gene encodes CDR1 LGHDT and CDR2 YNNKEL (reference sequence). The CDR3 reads CASSQGDSHNSPLHF. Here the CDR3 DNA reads TGTGCCAGCAGCCAAGGTGACAGCCATAATTCACCCCTCCACTTT.

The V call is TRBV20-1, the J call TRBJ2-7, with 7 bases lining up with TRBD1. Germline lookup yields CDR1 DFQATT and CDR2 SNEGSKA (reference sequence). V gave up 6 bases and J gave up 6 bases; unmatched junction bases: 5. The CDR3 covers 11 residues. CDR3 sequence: CSARQGGEQYF. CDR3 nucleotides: TGCAGTGCCCGACAGGGCGGCGAGCAGTACTTC.

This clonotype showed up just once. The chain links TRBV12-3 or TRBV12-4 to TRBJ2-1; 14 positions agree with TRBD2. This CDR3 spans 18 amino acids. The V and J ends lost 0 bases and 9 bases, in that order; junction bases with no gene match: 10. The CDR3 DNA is TGTGCCAGCAGTTTAGCGGTAGGGACTAGCGGGAGCTTCACTGAGCAGTTCTTC. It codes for CASSLAVGTSGSFTEQFF.

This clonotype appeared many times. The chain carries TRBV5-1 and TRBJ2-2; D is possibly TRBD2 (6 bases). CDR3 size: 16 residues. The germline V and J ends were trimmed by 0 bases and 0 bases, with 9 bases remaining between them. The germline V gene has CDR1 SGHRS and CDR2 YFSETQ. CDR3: CASSLAAGSNTGELFF. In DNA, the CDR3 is TGCGCCAGCAGCTTGGCCGCGGGGTCGAACACCGGGGAGCTGTTTTTT.

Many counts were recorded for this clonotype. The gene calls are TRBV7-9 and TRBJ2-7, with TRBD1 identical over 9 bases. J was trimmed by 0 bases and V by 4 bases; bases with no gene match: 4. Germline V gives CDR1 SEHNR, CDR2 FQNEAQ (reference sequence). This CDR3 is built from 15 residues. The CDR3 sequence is CASSWTGVGSYEQYF. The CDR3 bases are TGTGCCAGCAGCTGGACAGGGGTCGGCTCCTACGAGCAGTACTTC.